The rows below give T cell receptor beta chains drawn from one sample of a study of CD8 T cells in ankylosing spondylitis. TCRdb reanalysed the 5' RACE reads using MiXCR and keeps one entry per CDR3 protein. Of a few hundred thousand distinct CDR3 sequences in the sample, about 22% are singletons; the top ten hold approximately 16%. The sample was blood, either unsorted or a sorted T cell fraction (not recorded which). Source of these receptors: a male donor with ankylosing spondylitis. Each CDR3 is given with its conserved first and last residue. The order of the fields is V gene, clone size, D gene, J gene, CDR3 DNA, CDR3 protein. A D gene is named only where the DNA matches it firmly. Rows give clone size only sometimes, using once, few, many, or a class for an expanded clone.

V: TRBV4-3; size: few; D: TRBD1; J: TRBJ2-2; DNA: TGCGCCAGCAGCCTGGGACAGGGGGAGGACACCGGGGAGCTGTTTTTT; CDR3: CASSLGQGEDTGELFF
V: TRBV6-2/TRBV6-3; size: .; D: .; J: TRBJ2-1; DNA: TGTGCCAGCAGTATCAGCCTCCATGAGCAGTTCTTC; CDR3: CASSISLHEQFF
V: TRBV3-1; size: few; D: .; J: TRBJ1-5; DNA: TGTGCCAGCAGCCCTGACCGGGTCCGTCAGCCCCAGCATTTT; CDR3: CASSPDRVRQPQHF
V: TRBV5-1; size: .; D: TRBD1; J: TRBJ2-5; DNA: TGCGCCAGCAGCTTGGAGGGACAGGGTGCGGAGACCCAGTACTTC; CDR3: CASSLEGQGAETQYF
V: TRBV5-1; size: .; D: .; J: TRBJ1-2; DNA: TGCGCCAGCAGCTTGTCTCGCGGGCTCTATGGCTACACCTTC; CDR3: CASSLSRGLYGYTF
V: TRBV20-1; size: .; D: .; J: TRBJ2-1; DNA: TGCAGTGCTAGAGTTCAATCGGGAGTGTCCTACAATGAGCAGTTCTTC; CDR3: CSARVQSGVSYNEQFF
V: TRBV7-9; size: .; D: .; J: TRBJ2-7; DNA: TGTGCCAGCCACGTGGGGCAGGCCTTCTCCTCCGAGCAGTACTTC; CDR3: CASHVGQAFSSEQYF
V: TRBV12-3/TRBV12-4; size: .; D: TRBD2; J: TRBJ2-5; DNA: TGTGCCAGCAGTTTTCCCTCGACTAGCGGGATAGAGACCCAGTACTTC; CDR3: CASSFPSTSGIETQYF
V: TRBV6-1; size: .; D: .; J: TRBJ1-1; DNA: TGTGCCAGCAGTGTCCTCAGGGCGGGGCCAGCTTTCTTT; CDR3: CASSVLRAGPAFF
V: TRBV19; size: few; D: .; J: TRBJ2-1; DNA: TGTGCCAGTAGTATGACCCGGGACTCCAGGGGTTCCTTC; CDR3: CASSMTRDSRGSF
V: TRBV20-1; size: .; D: .; J: TRBJ1-4; DNA: TGCAGTTATTCCGGGACACCATCTAATGAAAAACTGTTTTTT; CDR3: CSYSGTPSNEKLFF
V: TRBV12-3/TRBV12-4; size: .; D: .; J: TRBJ1-1; DNA: TGTGCCAGCAGTTCCCAGTGGGGCAACGGAGGGAACACTGAAGCTTTCTTT; CDR3: CASSSQWGNGGNTEAFF